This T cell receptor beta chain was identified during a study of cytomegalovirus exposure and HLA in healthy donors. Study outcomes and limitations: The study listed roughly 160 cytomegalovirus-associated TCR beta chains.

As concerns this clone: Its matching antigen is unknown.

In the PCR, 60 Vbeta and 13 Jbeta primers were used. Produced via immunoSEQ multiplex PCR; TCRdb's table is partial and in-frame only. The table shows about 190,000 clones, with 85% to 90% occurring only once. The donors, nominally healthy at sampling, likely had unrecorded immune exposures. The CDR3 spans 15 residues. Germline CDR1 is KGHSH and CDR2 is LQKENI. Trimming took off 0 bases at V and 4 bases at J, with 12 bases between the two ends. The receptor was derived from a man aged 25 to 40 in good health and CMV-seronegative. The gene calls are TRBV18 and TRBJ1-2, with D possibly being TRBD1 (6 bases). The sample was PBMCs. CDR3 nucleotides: TGTGCCAGCTCACCACCGAGGGGGGGCCTCTATGGCTACACCTTC. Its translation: CASSPPRGGLYGYTF.